The 18 T cell receptor beta chains below were found in one sample sequenced in a study of cytomegalovirus exposure and HLA in healthy donors. PCR amplification relied on 60 Vbeta primers (plus 13 Jbeta primers). Produced via immunoSEQ multiplex PCR; TCRdb's table is partial and in-frame only. The sample comprises around 170,000 clones, more than 60% of which are singletons, and roughly 7% rests with the top ten. Sequencing was performed on PBMCs. The receptors were gathered from a woman aged 40 to 50 in good health and CMV-seropositive.

This chain connects TRBV30 to TRBJ2-3, with a weak D call TRBD1 (6 bases). CDR1 and CDR2 from the germline V gene are GTSNPN and SVGIG (reference sequence). The CDR3 consists of 14 residues. V lost 4 bases and J lost 8, with 19 bases in between. The CDR3 DNA reads as TGTGCCTGGACACAGGGTCTCTTGGATGGTACGCAGTATTTT. Translation: CAWTQGLLDGTQYF.

This clone was seen a handful of times. The chain uses TRBV6-5 and TRBJ2-1, with D maybe TRBD1 (6 bases). V was clipped by 5 bases and J by 5 bases, with 16 bases between them. Germline lookup yields CDR1 MNHEY and CDR2 SVGAGI. The CDR3 is made up of 15 amino acids. The CDR3 sequence is CASSIPGTPDNEQFF. The DNA of the CDR3 is TGTGCCAGCAGTATCCCCGGGACACCTGACAATGAGCAGTTCTTC.

The V and J genes are TRBV15 and TRBJ2-3; 8 nucleotides line up with TRBD2. Germline V lookup: CDR1 LNHNV, CDR2 YYDKDF (reference sequence). The junction had 10 bases not matched to a gene; V was cut back by 3 bases and J by 5 bases. This CDR3 spans 16 amino acids. The DNA for the CDR3 is TGTGCCACCAGCAGGGTCAGCGGGGGCTTGGTAGATACGCAGTATTTT. Translation gives CATSRVSGGLVDTQYF.

The gene calls are TRBV5-4 and TRBJ2-2; 7 bases match TRBD2. The CDR3 loop spans 15 amino acids. The germline V gene encodes CDR1 SGHNT and CDR2 YYREEE (reference sequence). The V segment lost 0 bases and the J segment 5 bases; nucleotides outside the gene matches: 4. This chain's CDR3 is CASSLDGGGTGELFF. The CDR3 DNA sequence: TGTGCCAGCAGCTTGGATGGGGGGGGGACCGGGGAGCTGTTTTTT.

V gene TRBV7-9 combines with J gene TRBJ1-2; D call uncertain. The CDR3 is 16 amino acids. CDR1 and CDR2 from the germline V gene are SEHNR and FQNEAQ (reference sequence). V was trimmed by 6 bases and J by 4 bases, leaving 21 bases between them. CDR3 in amino acids: CASRPSLGVDRYGYTF. Written as DNA, the CDR3 is TGTGCCAGCAGACCCAGCCTCGGGGTCGATCGCTATGGCTACACCTTC.

This clone has more than one count but fewer than ten. The V call is TRBV7-6, the J call TRBJ1-2; unclear D gene. Germline V lookup: CDR1 SGHVS, CDR2 FNYEAQ. The CDR3 is made up of 12 amino acids. Trimming removed 5 bases at V and 8 bases at J, with 12 bases between. CDR3 nucleotides: TGTGCCAGCAGCCCATCGGGGAAGGGCTACACCTTC. It encodes CASSPSGKGYTF.

This clone was counted once. Germline is not matched at one junction end, which may reflect a read error. V and J are TRBV7-9 and TRBJ1-6; 8 bases line up with TRBD1. The CDR3 is 14 residues long. The germline V gene has CDR1 SEHNR and CDR2 FQNEAQ (reference sequence). CDR3 amino acids: CSSSSTGDLSPLHF. CDR3 sequence (DNA): TGTTCCAGCAGCTCGACAGGGGATTTATCACCCCTCCACTTT.

This clone came up a few times. The genes are TRBV19 and TRBJ1-5; D is uncertain. Trimming cost V 4 bases and J 5 bases, with 15 bases left between them. In germline, CDR1 is LNHDA, CDR2 SQIVND (reference sequence). The length of the CDR3 is 15 residues. CDR3 loop: CASSRGATADQPQHF. The CDR3 nucleotides read TGTGCCAGTAGTAGGGGAGCCACTGCGGATCAGCCCCAGCATTTT.

The chain recombines TRBV6-4 with TRBJ2-3, with 9 positions matching TRBD2. The CDR3 consists of 14 residues. Per the germline V gene, CDR1 is MRHNA and CDR2 is SNTAGT. The ends lost 7 bases at V and 1 base at J; junction bases unmatched: 3. This CDR3 is CASKASGGTDTQYF. The CDR3 DNA sequence: TGTGCCAGCAAGGCTAGCGGGGGCACAGATACGCAGTATTTT.

J is TRBJ1-1 and V is TRBV4-2, with TRBD1 matching over 8 bases. Trimming removed 2 bases from V and 1 base from J; junction bases left unmatched: 12. This CDR3 contains 18 residues. Germline V gene sequence: CDR1 LGHNA, CDR2 YNFKEQ. The CDR3: CASSQSYRGAPSNTEAFF. In nucleotides, the CDR3 is TGTGCCAGCAGCCAATCGTACAGGGGGGCCCCTTCGAACACTGAAGCTTTCTTT.

V gene TRBV11-2 combines with J gene TRBJ1-1, with D possibly matching TRBD1 (6 bases). Germline V CDR1 and CDR2: SGHAT, FQNNGV. Between the trimmed V and J ends, which lost 5 bases and 10 bases, there was a span of 11 bases. This CDR3 has 11 amino acids. CDR3 amino acids: CASSPRGGAFF. CDR3 DNA: TGTGCCAGCAGCCCCAGAGGGGGAGCTTTCTTT.

The chain uses TRBV9 and TRBJ2-2; 10 bases fit TRBD1. V lost 4 bases, J lost 6 bases, and 6 bases stayed unmatched. The CDR3 contains 15 residues. CDR1 SGDLS and CDR2 YYNGEE come from the germline V gene. CDR3 residues: CASSTRQGAPGELFF. In DNA, the CDR3 is TGTGCCAGCAGCACTAGACAGGGGGCCCCCGGGGAGCTGTTTTTT. The full variable domain, with the rest looked up from reference TRBV9 and TRBJ2-2, is DSGVTQTPKHLITATGQRVTLRCSPRSGDLSVYWYQQSLDQGLQFLIQYYNGEERAKGNILERFSAQQFPDLHSELNLSSLELGDSALYFCASSTRQGAPGELFFGEGSRLTVL.

This chain connects TRBV29-1 to TRBJ1-2, with TRBD1 matching 9 bases. Germline V lookup: CDR1 SQVTM, CDR2 ANQGSEA. This CDR3 is 14 amino acids long. The trim removed 0 bases at V and 14 bases at J, leaving 13 bases unmatched. CDR3 coding DNA: TGCAGCGTTGAAGATTTTAGACAGGGGGTATCTGGGACCTTC. Its translation is CSVEDFRQGVSGTF.

The V call is TRBV11-2, the J call TRBJ2-3; 10 bases align to TRBD2. This CDR3 contains 15 residues. Germline CDR1 and CDR2: SGHAT and FQNNGV. The trim removed 2 bases at V and 1 base at J, leaving 0 bases unmatched. The CDR3 loop is CASSLLAGGTDTQYF. As DNA, the CDR3 is TGTGCCAGCAGCTTACTAGCGGGGGGCACAGATACGCAGTATTTT. The variable domain in full, with the rest retrieved from reference TRBV11-2 and TRBJ2-3, is EAGVAQSPRYKIIEKRQSVAFWCNPISGHATLYWYQQILGQGPKLLIQFQNNGVVDDSQLPKDRFSAERLKGVDSTLKIQPAKLEDSAVYLCASSLLAGGTDTQYFGPGTRLTVL.

This clone showed up just a few times. The chain couples TRBV29-1 to TRBJ2-5; 10 bases fit TRBD1. Germline V gene data show CDR1 as SQVTM and CDR2 as ANQGSEA. The junction had 15 bases not matched to a gene; V was cut back by 7 bases and J by 7 bases. This CDR3 is built from 15 residues. CDR3 DNA sequence: TGCAGCGCAAAACCGGGACAGGGGAGGGTTGGGACCCAGTACTTC. Translation gives CSAKPGQGRVGTQYF.

This clone was observed a handful of times. Here the CDR3 reads CASSLDETGTKAFF. DNA of the CDR3: TGTGCCAGCAGCTTAGATGAGACAGGGACAAAAGCTTTCTTT. This chain connects TRBV7-8 to TRBJ1-1; 7 bases map to TRBD1. The CDR3 loop spans 14 amino acids. The V gene end was trimmed by 1 base and the J gene end by 9 bases; junction bases not matched to a gene: 8. Looked up from germline, CDR1 is SGHVS and CDR2 is FQNEAQ.

This clone was seen many times. The V gene is TRBV19, the J gene TRBJ2-7, with 8 bases aligning to TRBD1. The CDR3 is 15 amino acids. Germline lookup yields CDR1 LNHDA and CDR2 SQIVND (reference sequence). V was pared by 6 bases and J by 0 bases, with 7 bases of the junction left unmatched. This CDR3 reads CASSGGQASSYEQYF. For the CDR3, the DNA is TGTGCCAGTAGCGGGGGACAGGCCAGCTCCTACGAGCAGTACTTC.

Worth noting for this clone: At one end, the junction sequence differs from germline, possibly due to a read error. CDR3 coding DNA: TGTTCCAGCAGCTTCCCCCGCCGACCGGGACAGACAAACTATGGCTACACCTTC. Its protein product is CSSSFPRRPGQTNYGYTF. The V call is TRBV7-9, the J call TRBJ1-2; TRBD1 aligns across 7 bases. This CDR3 is 18 amino acids long. CDR1 is SEHNR and CDR2 is FQNEAQ in the germline V gene (reference sequence). Using reference TRBV7-9 and TRBJ1-2 for the parts outside the CDR3, the full variable domain is DTGVSQNPRHKITKRGQNVTFRCDPISEHNRLYWYRQTLGQGPEFLTYFQNEAQLEKSRLLSDRFSAERPKGSFSTLEIQRTEQGDSAMYLCSSSFPRRPGQTNYGYTFGSGTRLTVV.